These 12 T cell receptor beta chains were sequenced from one sample in a study of metastatic and nonmetastatic thyroid tumors. Every patient was untreated before thyroid surgery. TCRdb reassembled clones from the PCR reads with MiXCR. The profile covers roughly 71,000 clones, with 15% to 20% appearing a single time and roughly 13% taken by the ten largest. The sequenced sample consisted of blood. Every receptor here comes from a female donor with papillary thyroid cancer or a benign thyroid nodule (not recorded which). Some clones in this sample may be carry-over from other donors' samples.

This clone was counted between two and nine times. It may be a read error: a sequence one base away is much more abundant. It is likely a read error, because the conserved phenylalanine at the end of the CDR3 is missing. Other nucleotide sequences in the sample specify the same CDR3. The V and J genes are TRBV12-3 or TRBV12-4 and TRBJ2-1, with 9 bases aligning to TRBD1. The J segment lost 9 bases and the V segment lost 7 bases, leaving 13 bases of the junction unmatched. The CDR3 has 15 residues. The CDR3 coding sequence is TGTGCCAGCACTCCCGGGGGACAGGGTTCGAGTGAGCAGTTCCTC. Protein product: CASTPGGQGSSEQFL.

This clone was picked up a small number of times. The V gene is TRBV6-6, the J gene TRBJ2-7, with 8 positions matching TRBD1. CDR3 length equals 17 residues. V gave up 2 bases and J gave up 5 bases; unmatched junction bases: 14. The V gene's germline CDR1 is MNHNY and CDR2 SVGAGI (reference sequence). The CDR3 nucleotides read TGTGCCAGCAGTTACCGCGGACAGGGTAGATTTGGCCACGAGCAGTACTTC. Its protein is CASSYRGQGRFGHEQYF.

This clone was seen many times. The V and J genes are TRBV9 and TRBJ2-5; 9 bases map to TRBD1. Germline CDR1 and CDR2: SGDLS and YYNGEE. Trimming cost V 7 bases and J 5 bases; bases outside gene matches: 15. This CDR3 has 16 residues. In DNA form, the CDR3 reads TGTGCCAGCGGGAATGGGCCGGGACAGGGAGGCGAGACCCAGTACTTC. Encoded protein: CASGNGPGQGGETQYF. The complete variable domain, with remaining parts taken from reference TRBV9 and TRBJ2-5, reads DSGVTQTPKHLITATGQRVTLRCSPRSGDLSVYWYQQSLDQGLQFLIQYYNGEERAKGNILERFSAQQFPDLHSELNLSSLELGDSALYFCASGNGPGQGGETQYFGPGTRLLVL.

This clone was picked up many times. The rearrangement uses TRBV5-1 and TRBJ1-6; 7 bases match TRBD1. This CDR3 has 14 amino acids. Trimming removed 2 bases from V and 6 bases from J; junction bases left unmatched: 2. Germline-derived CDR1 and CDR2 are SGHRS and YFSETQ. The CDR3 here is CASSLGTANSPLHF. The CDR3 nucleotides read TGCGCCAGCAGCTTAGGGACAGCTAATTCACCCCTCCACTTT.

Regarding this clone: Other DNA variants within this sample encode the same CDR3. V usage is TRBV7-9 and J usage is TRBJ1-4, with TRBD1 identical over 10 bases. CDR1 SEHNR and CDR2 FQNEAQ come from the germline V gene (reference sequence). CDR3 size: 17 residues. Germline trimming cut 3 bases from V and 7 bases from J; bases unmatched to any gene: 11. Here the CDR3 reads CASSFFGTGAFSEKLFF. Here the CDR3 DNA reads TGTGCCAGCAGCTTCTTCGGGACAGGGGCCTTTAGTGAAAAACTGTTTTTT.

This clone appeared many times. The genes are TRBV28 and TRBJ1-2, with 10 bases aligning to TRBD1. Germline CDR1 reads MDHEN; CDR2 reads SYDVKM. CDR3 length: 14 residues. Trimming at V came to 5 bases and at J to 8 bases, leaving 8 bases not matched to a gene. CDR3 region: CASSVHGQGGGYTF. As DNA, the CDR3 is TGTGCCAGCAGTGTTCATGGACAGGGGGGGGGCTACACCTTC.

Many counts were recorded for this clone. The V and J genes are TRBV24-1 and TRBJ2-3; the D gene is possibly TRBD2 (5 bases). Per the germline V gene, CDR1 is KGHDR and CDR2 is SFDVKD. Deletions cut 9 bases from V and 2 bases from J, with 11 bases between. The length of the CDR3 is 13 residues. In DNA form, the CDR3 reads TGTGCCACCGCCGGCGGGTACACAGATACGCAGTATTTT. Protein: CATAGGYTDTQYF.

This clone has a count of ten or more. This rearrangement joins TRBV10-1 to TRBJ2-7; D not certain. With 3 bases removed from V and 6 bases from J, the gap between germline ends came to 6 bases. This CDR3 has 11 amino acids. CDR1 and CDR2 from the germline V gene are WNHNN and SYGVQD (reference sequence). The CDR3, as DNA: TGCGCCAGCAGTGAAAGGGCCGAGCAGTACTTC. Amino acids: CASSERAEQYF.

This clone was counted at least ten times. The chain carries TRBV7-3 and TRBJ2-1, with 7 bases identical to TRBD2. The CDR3 totals 12 residues. Germline CDR1 reads SGHTA; CDR2 reads FQGTGA. V shed 5 bases, J shed 9 bases, and the junction held 4 bases outside the gene matches. The DNA for the CDR3 is TGTGCCAGCAGCGCTTCGGGAGGTGAGCAGTTCTTC. It codes for CASSASGGEQFF.

This clone has ten or more counts. The J gene is TRBJ1-1, the V gene TRBV7-8; D uncertain. This CDR3 has 11 amino acids. In germline, CDR1 is SGHVS, CDR2 FQNEAQ. With 5 bases removed from V and 8 bases from J, the gap between germline ends came to 9 bases. CDR3 sequence reads: CASSLFSEAFF. The CDR3 DNA reads as TGTGCCAGCAGCCTATTTAGCGAAGCTTTCTTT.

The chain uses TRBV15 and TRBJ1-5; a possible D gene is TRBD1 (5 bases). CDR1 and CDR2 from the germline V gene are LNHNV and YYDKDF (reference sequence). The V end was cut by 11 bases, the J end by 7 bases, with 9 bases between. CDR3 length: 10 residues. The CDR3 DNA reads as TGTGCCGTGGGGGGACAGCCCCAGCATTTT. Amino acid sequence: CAVGGQPQHF.

The sample holds many counts of this clone. The gene calls are TRBV11-1 and TRBJ2-7, with 9 bases fitting TRBD2. CDR3 length: 16 residues. V trimming: 1 base; J trimming: 3 bases; junction bases outside the gene matches: 7. The germline V gene encodes CDR1 SGHAT and CDR2 FQDESV (reference sequence). CDR3 sequence (DNA): TGTGCCAGCAGCTTAGTCCGACTAGCGGCTGACTACGAGCAGTACTTC. It encodes CASSLVRLAADYEQYF.